The clone carrying this T cell receptor beta chain was seen a single time. What it binds is unknown. The authors loaded roughly 180 ng DNA, tens of thousands of T cell genomes, into sorted-subset replicate PCRs. Sequencing was performed with immunoSEQ multiplex PCR; in TCRdb, only in-frame clones are kept and a portion is missing. This table has 850,000 to 1,200,000 clones, around 74% appearing once. These data come from a study of shared clonotypes between healthy human individuals. Study as a whole: CD8 memory received one plate per donor, CD8 naive two, CD4 memory three and CD4 naive three. Overall study findings and caveats: The four-donor shared clonotypes exceeded non-shared clonotypes in generation probability, with non-shared ones scoring lower. At large depth, rarefaction still showed sorted-subset sequencing to be incomplete.

CDR1 MGHDK and CDR2 SYGVNS come from the germline V gene. There are 14 residues in the CDR3. With 2 bases removed from V and 1 base from J, the gap between germline ends came to 8 bases. This chain joins TRBV25-1 and TRBJ1-2, with unresolved D. The receptor comes from a man between 18 and 29 years old in good health. The sequenced sample was memory CD4+ T cells sorted from blood. The subset denotes: CD45RA-negative fraction. The CDR3, as DNA: TGTGCCAGCAGTGAAAAGAGGGATAACTATGGCTACACCTTC. Protein sequence: CASSEKRDNYGYTF.